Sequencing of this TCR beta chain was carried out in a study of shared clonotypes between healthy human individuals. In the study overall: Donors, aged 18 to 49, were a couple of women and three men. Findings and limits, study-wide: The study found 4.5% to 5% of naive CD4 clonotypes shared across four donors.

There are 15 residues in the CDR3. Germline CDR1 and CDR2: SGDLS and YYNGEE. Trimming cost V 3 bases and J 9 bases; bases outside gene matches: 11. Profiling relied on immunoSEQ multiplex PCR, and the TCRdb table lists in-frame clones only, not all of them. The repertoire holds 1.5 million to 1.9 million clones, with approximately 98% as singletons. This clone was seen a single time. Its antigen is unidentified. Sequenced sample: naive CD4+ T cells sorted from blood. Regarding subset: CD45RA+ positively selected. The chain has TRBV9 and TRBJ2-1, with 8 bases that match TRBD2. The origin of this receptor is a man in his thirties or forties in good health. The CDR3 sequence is CASSETSDVRGEQFF. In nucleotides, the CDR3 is TGTGCCAGCAGCGAGACTAGCGACGTCCGGGGTGAGCAGTTCTTC. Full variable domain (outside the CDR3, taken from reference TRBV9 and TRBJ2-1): DSGVTQTPKHLITATGQRVTLRCSPRSGDLSVYWYQQSLDQGLQFLIQYYNGEERAKGNILERFSAQQFPDLHSELNLSSLELGDSALYFCASSETSDVRGEQFFGPGTRLTVL.